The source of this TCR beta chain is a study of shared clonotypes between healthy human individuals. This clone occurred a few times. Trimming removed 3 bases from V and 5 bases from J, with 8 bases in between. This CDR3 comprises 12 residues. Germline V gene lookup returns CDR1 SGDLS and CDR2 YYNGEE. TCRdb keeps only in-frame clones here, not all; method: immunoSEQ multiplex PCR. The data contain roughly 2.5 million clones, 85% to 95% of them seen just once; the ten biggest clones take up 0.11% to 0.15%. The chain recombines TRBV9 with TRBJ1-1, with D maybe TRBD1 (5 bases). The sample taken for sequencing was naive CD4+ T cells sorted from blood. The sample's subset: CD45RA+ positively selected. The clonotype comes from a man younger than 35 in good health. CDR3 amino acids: CASSATGTEAFF. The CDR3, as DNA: TGTGCCAGCAGCGCAACAGGTACTGAAGCTTTCTTT.